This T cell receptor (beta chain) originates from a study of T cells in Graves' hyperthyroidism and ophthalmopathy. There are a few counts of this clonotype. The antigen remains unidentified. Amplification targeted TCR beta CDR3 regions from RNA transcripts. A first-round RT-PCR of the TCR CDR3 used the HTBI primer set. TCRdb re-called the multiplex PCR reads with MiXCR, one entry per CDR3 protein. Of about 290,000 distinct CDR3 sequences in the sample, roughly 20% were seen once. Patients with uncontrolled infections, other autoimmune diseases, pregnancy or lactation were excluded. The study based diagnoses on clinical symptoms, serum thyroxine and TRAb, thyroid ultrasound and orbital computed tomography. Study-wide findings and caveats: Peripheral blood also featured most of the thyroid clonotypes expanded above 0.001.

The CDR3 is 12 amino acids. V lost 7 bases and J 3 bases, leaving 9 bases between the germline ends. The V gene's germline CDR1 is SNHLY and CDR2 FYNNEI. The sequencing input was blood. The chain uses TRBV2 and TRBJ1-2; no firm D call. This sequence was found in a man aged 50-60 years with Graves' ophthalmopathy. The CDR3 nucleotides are TGTGCCAGCAACTCCGGGCACTATGGCTACACCTTC. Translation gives CASNSGHYGYTF.